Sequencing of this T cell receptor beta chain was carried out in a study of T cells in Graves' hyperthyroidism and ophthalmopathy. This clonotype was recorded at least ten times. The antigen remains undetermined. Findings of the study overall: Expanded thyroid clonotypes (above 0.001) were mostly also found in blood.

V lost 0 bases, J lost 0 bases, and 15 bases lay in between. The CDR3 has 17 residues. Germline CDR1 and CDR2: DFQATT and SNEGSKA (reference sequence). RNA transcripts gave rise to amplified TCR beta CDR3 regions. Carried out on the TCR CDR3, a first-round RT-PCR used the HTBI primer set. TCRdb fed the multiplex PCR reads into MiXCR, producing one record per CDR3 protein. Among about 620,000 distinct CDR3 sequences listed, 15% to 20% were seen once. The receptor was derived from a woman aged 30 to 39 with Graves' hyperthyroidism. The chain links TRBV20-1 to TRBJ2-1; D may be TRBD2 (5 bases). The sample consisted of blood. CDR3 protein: CSARDNQRRASYNEQFF. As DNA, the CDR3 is TGCAGTGCTAGAGACAATCAAAGGCGGGCCTCCTACAATGAGCAGTTCTTC.